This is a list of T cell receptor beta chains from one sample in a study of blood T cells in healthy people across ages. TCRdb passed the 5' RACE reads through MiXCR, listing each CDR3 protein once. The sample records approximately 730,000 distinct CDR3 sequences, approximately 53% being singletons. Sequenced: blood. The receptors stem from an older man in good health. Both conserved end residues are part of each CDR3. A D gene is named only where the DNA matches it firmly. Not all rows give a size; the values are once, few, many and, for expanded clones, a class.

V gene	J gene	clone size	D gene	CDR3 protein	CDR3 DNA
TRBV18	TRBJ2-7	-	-	CASSPWDGTYEQYF	TGTGCCAGCTCACCGTGGGACGGGACCTACGAGCAGTACTTC
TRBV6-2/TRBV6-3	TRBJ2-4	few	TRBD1	CASSWETGLLAKNIQYF	TGTGCCAGCAGTTGGGAGACAGGGTTGTTAGCCAAAAACATTCAGTACTTC
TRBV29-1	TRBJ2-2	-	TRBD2	CSVVGGFGTGELFF	TGCAGCGTTGTGGGAGGGTTCGGCACCGGGGAGCTGTTTTTT
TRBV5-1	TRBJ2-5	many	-	CASSLVEETQYF	TGTGCCAGCAGTTTAGTTGAAGAGACCCAGTACTTC
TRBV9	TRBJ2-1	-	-	CASSVRGGGDYNEQFF	TGTGCCAGCAGCGTACGGGGAGGGGGGGACTACAATGAGCAGTTCTTC
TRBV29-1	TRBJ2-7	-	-	CSVDQGGAYF	TGCAGCGTTGATCAGGGGGGGGCGTACTTC
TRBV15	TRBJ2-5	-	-	CATSRDEGLRETQYF	TGTGCCACCAGCAGAGATGAGGGATTGAGAGAGACCCAGTACTTC
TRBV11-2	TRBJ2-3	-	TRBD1	CVSSLALQGASRYAYF	TGTGTCAGCAGCTTAGCATTGCAGGGGGCATCCAGATACGCGTATTTT
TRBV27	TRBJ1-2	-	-	CASSPWGGSYGYTF	TGTGCCAGCAGTCCCTGGGGGGGCTCCTATGGCTACACCTTC
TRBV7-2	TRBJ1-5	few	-	CASSLAQGSNQPQHF	TGTGCCAGCAGCTTAGCCCAGGGAAGCAATCAGCCCCAGCATTTT
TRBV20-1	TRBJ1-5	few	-	CSAIDRPSYQPQHF	TGCAGTGCTATAGACAGGCCGTCCTATCAGCCCCAGCATTTT
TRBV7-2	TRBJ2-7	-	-	CASSPRGGGSWNEQYF	TGTGCCAGCAGCCCTAGAGGGGGCGGGAGCTGGAACGAGCAGTACTTC
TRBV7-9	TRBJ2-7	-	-	CASSFITYEQYF	TGTGCCAGCAGCTTTATTACCTACGAGCAGTACTTC
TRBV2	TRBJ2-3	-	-	CASRPRPTDTQYF	TGTGCCAGCAGACCTCGACCCACAGATACGCAGTATTTT
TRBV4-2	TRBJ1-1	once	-	CASSHRNTEAFF	TGTGCCAGCTCTCACAGGAACACTGAAGCCTTCTTT
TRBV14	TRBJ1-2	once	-	CASSPGRSGYTF	TGTGCCAGCAGCCCTGGACGGAGTGGCTACACCTTC
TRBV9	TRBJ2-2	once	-	CASRAHTGELFF	TGTGCCAGCCGCGCCCACACCGGGGAGCTGTTTTTT
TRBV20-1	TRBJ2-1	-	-	CSARDSVYNEQFF	TGCAGTGCTAGAGATAGCGTGTACAATGAGCAGTTCTTC
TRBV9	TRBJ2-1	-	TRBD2	CASSDLAGDFNEQFF	TGTGCCAGCAGCGACCTAGCGGGAGACTTCAATGAGCAGTTCTTC
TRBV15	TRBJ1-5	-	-	CATSRGGVVNRVQHF	TGTGCCACCAGCAGAGGGGGGGTCGTTAACCGGGTCCAGCATTTT
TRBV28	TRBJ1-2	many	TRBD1	CASSLKDRVFYGYTF	TGTGCCAGCAGTTTAAAGGACAGGGTCTTCTATGGCTACACCTTC
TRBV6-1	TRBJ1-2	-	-	CASSPPGGSYTF	TGTGCCAGCAGTCCTCCCGGCGGTAGCTACACCTTC
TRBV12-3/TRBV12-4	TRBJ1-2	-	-	CASSLESGNGYTF	TGTGCCAGCAGTTTAGAGTCAGGGAATGGCTACACCTTC
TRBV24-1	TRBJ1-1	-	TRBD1	CATSEGTGMNTEAFF	TGTGCCACCAGTGAAGGGACAGGGATGAACACTGAAGCTTTCTTT
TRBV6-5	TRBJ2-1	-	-	CASTTPGGNEQFF	TGTGCCAGCACCACTCCCGGGGGTAATGAGCAGTTCTTC
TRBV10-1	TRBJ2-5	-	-	CASSEGLIETQYF	TGCGCCAGCAGTGAGGGCTTGATCGAGACCCAGTACTTC
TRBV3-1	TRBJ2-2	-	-	CASSPQSGELFF	TGTGCCAGCAGCCCCCAGAGCGGGGAGCTGTTTTTT